This T cell receptor beta chain comes out of a study of cytotoxic CD8 clonotypes in ibrutinib-treated CLL. Study-level background: An average of roughly 250,000 productive templates and 94,082 productive rearrangements was obtained per sample. Findings and limits, study-wide: Sustained-remission and progressing patients diverged in sampling times. T-cell clonality at baseline went above that of age-matched healthy donors and rose and fell with circulating CD8+ T-cell counts.

The CDR3 covers 15 residues. CDR1 GTSNPN and CDR2 SVGIG come from the germline V gene (reference sequence). V lost 2 bases, J lost 10 bases, and 12 bases stayed unmatched. A remark on this clone: Its antigen remains unknown.

The targeted sequencing depth was 1 in 200,000 to 1 in 1 million T cells. Profiled with immunoSEQ multiplex PCR; TCRdb holds only in-frame clones, not every one. The repertoire includes roughly 12,000 clones, around 81% of them detected once, and about 22% sits in the top ten. Sample: PBMCs, taken at disease progression, from a patient treated with ibrutinib. This TCR derives from a human donor with chronic lymphocytic leukemia. The chain uses TRBV30 and TRBJ2-1, with TRBD2 matching 9 bases. This CDR3 is CAWSKTSGEVGEQFF. The CDR3 bases are TGTGCCTGGAGTAAGACTAGCGGAGAGGTGGGCGAGCAGTTCTTC.